This T cell receptor (beta chain) appears in the sequencing data of a study of T cells in Graves' hyperthyroidism and ophthalmopathy (dated by TCRdb to the late 2010s). Describing the broader study: Peripheral blood samples were taken at initial diagnosis, before any treatment was given. TCR Vbeta CDR3 sequencing of some 140 peripheral blood samples (43 ophthalmopathy, 75 to 85 hyperthyroidism and around 17 progressor patients) is reported in the paper. Prospective prediction of ophthalmopathy was tested in an independent validation cohort consisting of roughly 19 hyperthyroidism patients and more than 15 patients who later progressed to ophthalmopathy. A discovery cohort of about a hundred patients, 43 with Graves' ophthalmopathy and roughly 59 with stable Graves' hyperthyroidism, was used to find distinguishing TCR V-J signatures. The approximately 98 discovery patients were randomly divided into training and test sets at a 7:3 ratio. Thyroid tissue and blood T-cell repertoires from several Graves' hyperthyroidism patients were also compared in the study. Following sampling, methimazole starting at 30 mg daily was given to hyperthyroidism patients, and high-dose intravenous methylprednisolone was given to ophthalmopathy patients.

The germline V gene gives CDR1 as SGDLS and CDR2 as YYNGEE. The germline V end is reduced by 3 bases and the J end by 3 bases; junction bases left unmatched: 5. The CDR3 runs 16 residues from the cysteine to the phenylalanine. This entry keeps only the CDR3 DNA: 48 bases, framed from base 1. The TCR beta CDR3 regions were amplified from RNA transcripts. A first-round RT-PCR of the TCR CDR3 used the HTBI primer set with the Qiagen OneStep RT-PCR kit. Libraries were constructed in a second round of multiplex PCR, after which size selection and purification were carried out. Sequencing of the libraries was done on an Illumina HiSeq2000 using paired-end 100 bp reads. Concerning the study's data processing: SOAPnuke was used to process the raw data, removing reads that contained adapters or uncalled bases, had a mean Phred below 15, or lacked an exact match to the constant primer or identifier. High-quality paired reads were merged using COPE v1.2.5, and each unique nucleotide sequence was defined as a clonotype. MiTCR v1.1 was used to align clonotypes to the IMGT TRBV, TRBD and TRBJ reference segments. The analysis was restricted to V-J combinations with a frequency above 0.0001, which together covered 99% to 99.2% of the repertoires. The TCS score was defined as F50 (clonal expansion) divided by E x V (chaos), with BLOSUM62-based TCRdist calculated between CDR3 peptides within each V-J. Welch's t-statistics and random forest reduced around 550 V-J features to roughly 13, which were used in a naive Bayes classifier (R e1071). TCRdb took the public reads, trimmed them with fastp at Q25, ran MiXCR for clone calling and kept in-frame beta chains. Records with the same CDR3 protein are collapsed into one entry carrying the most frequent genes and DNA. TCRdb's processing, not the study's, gives the V and J calls here. In all, the sample holds a few hundred thousand distinct CDR3 sequences, and approximately 17% of those were seen once. The ten largest clones capture 15% to 20% of the sample.

Summary of the overall study and its limitations: Most expanded thyroid clonotypes (frequency above 0.001) were also detected in blood, a finding suggesting that blood repertoires may reflect thyroid immune responses. Sample size was not statistically predetermined, and investigators were not blinded to group allocation. In validation, the model predicted progression to ophthalmopathy with approximately 70% sensitivity and 72% to 75% specificity, a median of around 6.6 months before onset. A 13 V-J signature model separated ophthalmopathy from stable hyperthyroidism, with around 88% sensitivity and approximately 81% specificity in cross-validation and 80%/75% in testing.

With respect to this clonotype: It has no known antigen specificity. No base quality information exists; no much larger clone differs at one position.

Ophthalmopathy patients had moderately to severely active disease, Clinical Activity Score of at least 3, NOSPECS grade of at least 4, and duration under 3 months. Any patient with an uncontrolled infection, another autoimmune disease, pregnancy or lactation was excluded. Diagnoses were established on the basis of clinical symptoms, serum thyroxine and TRAb, thyroid ultrasound, and orbital computed tomography. PBMCs were isolated from about 10 ml of fresh peripheral blood by Ficoll-Paque density gradient centrifugation. Trizol reagent was used to extract total RNA, and RNA quality was then checked on an Agilent 2100 Bioanalyzer.

The clonotype was recovered from a woman aged 18-35 years with Graves' ophthalmopathy. The sample consisted of blood. The V and J genes are TRBV9 and TRBJ1-6; TRBD1 matches 8 bases in the middle. The DNA is TGTGCCAGCAGCGGCCGACAGGGGAACTATAATTCACCCCTCCACTTT. This sequence encodes CASSGRQGNYNSPLHF.